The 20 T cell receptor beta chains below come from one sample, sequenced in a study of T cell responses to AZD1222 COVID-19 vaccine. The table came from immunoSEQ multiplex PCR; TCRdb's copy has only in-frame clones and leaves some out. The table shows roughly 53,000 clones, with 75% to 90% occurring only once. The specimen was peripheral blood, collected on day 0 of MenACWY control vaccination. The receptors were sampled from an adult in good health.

The CDR3 spells CASSFSRGSSYEQYF. The CDR3 DNA sequence: TGTGCCAGCAGTTTCTCTCGCGGAAGCTCCTACGAGCAGTACTTC. This chain connects TRBV28 to TRBJ2-7; D uncertain. V was trimmed by 3 bases and J by 0 bases, leaving 12 bases between them. Per germline, CDR1 MDHEN and CDR2 SYDVKM. CDR3 length equals 15 residues.

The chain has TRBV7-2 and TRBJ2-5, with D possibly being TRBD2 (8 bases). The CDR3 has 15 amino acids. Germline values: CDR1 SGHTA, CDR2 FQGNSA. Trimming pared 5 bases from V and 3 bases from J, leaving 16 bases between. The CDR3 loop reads CASSPGGTRKETQYF. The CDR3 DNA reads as TGTGCCAGCAGCCCAGGGGGGACTAGGAAAGAGACCCAGTACTTC.

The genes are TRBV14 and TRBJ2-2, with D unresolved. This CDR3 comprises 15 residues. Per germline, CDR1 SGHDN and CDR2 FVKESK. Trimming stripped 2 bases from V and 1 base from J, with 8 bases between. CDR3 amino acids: CASSQMRLNTGELFF. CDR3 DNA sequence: TGTGCCAGCAGCCAAATGCGCTTGAACACCGGGGAGCTGTTTTTT.

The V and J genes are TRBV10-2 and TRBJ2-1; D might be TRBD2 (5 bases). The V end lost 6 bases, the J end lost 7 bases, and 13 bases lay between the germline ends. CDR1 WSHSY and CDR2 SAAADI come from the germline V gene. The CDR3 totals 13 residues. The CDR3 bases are TGCGCCAGCAGACTATCCGGAGGAAATGAGCAGTTCTTC. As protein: CASRLSGGNEQFF.

The CDR3 is CASSLEGSTEAFF. CDR3 coding DNA: TGTGCCAGCAGCTTAGAGGGCAGCACTGAAGCTTTCTTT. The J gene is TRBJ1-1, the V gene TRBV11-1; D call uncertain. The germline CDR1 and CDR2 sequences are SGHAT and FQDESV (reference sequence). This CDR3 is 13 amino acids long. The ends were cut back, 1 base at V and 4 bases at J, with 7 bases in the middle.

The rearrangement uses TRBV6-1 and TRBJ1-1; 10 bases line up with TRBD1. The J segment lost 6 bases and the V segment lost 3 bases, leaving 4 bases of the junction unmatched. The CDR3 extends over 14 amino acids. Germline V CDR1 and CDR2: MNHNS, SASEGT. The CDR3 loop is CASSDGTGVPEAFF. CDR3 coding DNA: TGTGCCAGCAGTGACGGGACAGGGGTTCCTGAAGCTTTCTTT.

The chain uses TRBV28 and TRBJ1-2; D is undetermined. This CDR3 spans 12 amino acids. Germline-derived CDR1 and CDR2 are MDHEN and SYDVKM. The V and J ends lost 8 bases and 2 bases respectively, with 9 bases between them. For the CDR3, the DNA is TGTGCCAGCGCGGTGGGGAACTATGGCTACACCTTC. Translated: CASAVGNYGYTF.

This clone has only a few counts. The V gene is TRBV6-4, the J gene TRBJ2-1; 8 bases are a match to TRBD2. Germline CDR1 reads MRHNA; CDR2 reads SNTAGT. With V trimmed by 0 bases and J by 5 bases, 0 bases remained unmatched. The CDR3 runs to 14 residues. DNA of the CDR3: TGTGCCAGCAGTGACTCTAGCGGGAACAATGAGCAGTTCTTC. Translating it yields CASSDSSGNNEQFF.

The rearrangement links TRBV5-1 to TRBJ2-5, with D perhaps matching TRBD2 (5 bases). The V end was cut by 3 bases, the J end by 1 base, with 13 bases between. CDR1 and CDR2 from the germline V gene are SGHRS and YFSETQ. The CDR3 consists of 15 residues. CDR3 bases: TGCGCCAGCAGCTCTCTAGGCGGGCCCCAAGAGACCCAGTACTTC. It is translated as CASSSLGGPQETQYF.

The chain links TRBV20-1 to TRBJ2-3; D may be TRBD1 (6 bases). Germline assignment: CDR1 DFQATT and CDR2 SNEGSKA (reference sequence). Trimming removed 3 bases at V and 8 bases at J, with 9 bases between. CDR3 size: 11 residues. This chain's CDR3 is CSARDSRTQYF. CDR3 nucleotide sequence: TGCAGTGCTAGGGACAGTCGTACGCAGTATTTT.

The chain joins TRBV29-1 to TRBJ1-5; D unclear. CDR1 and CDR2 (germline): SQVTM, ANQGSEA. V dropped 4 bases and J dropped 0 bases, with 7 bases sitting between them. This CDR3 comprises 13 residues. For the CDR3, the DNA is TGCAGCGTTGGGGAGAATAGCAATCAGCCCCAGCATTTT. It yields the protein CSVGENSNQPQHF.

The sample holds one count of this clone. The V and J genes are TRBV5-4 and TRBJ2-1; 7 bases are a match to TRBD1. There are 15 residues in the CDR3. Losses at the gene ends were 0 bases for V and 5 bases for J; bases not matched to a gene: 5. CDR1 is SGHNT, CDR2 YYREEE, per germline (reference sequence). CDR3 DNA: TGTGCCAGCAGCTTGGCGGGACAGACCAACAATGAGCAGTTCTTC. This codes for CASSLAGQTNNEQFF.

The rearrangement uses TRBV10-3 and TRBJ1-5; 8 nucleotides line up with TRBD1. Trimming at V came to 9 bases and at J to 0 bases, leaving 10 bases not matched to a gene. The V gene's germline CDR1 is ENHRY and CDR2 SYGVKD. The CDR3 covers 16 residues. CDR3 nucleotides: TGTGCCATAGGACAGGGAGTGGTGGGTAGCAATCAGCCCCAGCATTTT. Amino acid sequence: CAIGQGVVGSNQPQHF.

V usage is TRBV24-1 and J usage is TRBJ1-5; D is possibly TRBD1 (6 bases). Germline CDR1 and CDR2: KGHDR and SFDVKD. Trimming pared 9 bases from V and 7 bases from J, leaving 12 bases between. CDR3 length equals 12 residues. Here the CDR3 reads CATQGRGQPQHF. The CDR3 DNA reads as TGTGCCACCCAGGGGCGGGGGCAGCCCCAGCATTTT.

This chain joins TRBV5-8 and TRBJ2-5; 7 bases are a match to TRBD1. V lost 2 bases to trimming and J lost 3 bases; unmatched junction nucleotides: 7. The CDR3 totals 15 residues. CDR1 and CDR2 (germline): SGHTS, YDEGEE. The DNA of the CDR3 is TGTGCCAGCAGCTTCGGTCCGGGACAGAAAGAGACCCAGTACTTC. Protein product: CASSFGPGQKETQYF.

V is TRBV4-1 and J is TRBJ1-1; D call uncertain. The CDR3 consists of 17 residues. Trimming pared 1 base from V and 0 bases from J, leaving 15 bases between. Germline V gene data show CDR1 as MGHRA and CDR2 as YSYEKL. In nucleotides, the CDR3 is TGCGCCAGCAGCCAAGCAACAGAATACCTAATGAACACTGAAGCTTTCTTT. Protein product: CASSQATEYLMNTEAFF.

This chain's CDR3 is CASSLGYGYTF. The CDR3 nucleotides read TGTGCCAGCAGCTTGGGATATGGCTACACCTTC. The rearrangement joins TRBV5-4 to TRBJ1-2; no definite D call. Trimming pared 0 bases from V and 5 bases from J, leaving 2 bases between. There are 11 residues in the CDR3. The germline V gene has CDR1 SGHNT and CDR2 YYREEE (reference sequence).

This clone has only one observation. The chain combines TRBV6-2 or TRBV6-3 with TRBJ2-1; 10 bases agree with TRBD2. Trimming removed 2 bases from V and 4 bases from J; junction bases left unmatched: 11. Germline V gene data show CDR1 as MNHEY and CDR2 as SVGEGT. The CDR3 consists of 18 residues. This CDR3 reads CASSYTLRGAGGYNEQFF. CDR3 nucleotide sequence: TGTGCCAGCAGTTACACCCTAAGGGGAGCGGGAGGGTACAATGAGCAGTTCTTC.

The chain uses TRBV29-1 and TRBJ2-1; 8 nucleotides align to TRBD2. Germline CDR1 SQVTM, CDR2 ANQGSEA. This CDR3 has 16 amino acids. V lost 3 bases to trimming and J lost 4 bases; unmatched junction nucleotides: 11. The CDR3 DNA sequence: TGCAGCGTTGATGACCCCTTGGGACTAGATTACAATGAGCAGTTCTTC. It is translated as CSVDDPLGLDYNEQFF.

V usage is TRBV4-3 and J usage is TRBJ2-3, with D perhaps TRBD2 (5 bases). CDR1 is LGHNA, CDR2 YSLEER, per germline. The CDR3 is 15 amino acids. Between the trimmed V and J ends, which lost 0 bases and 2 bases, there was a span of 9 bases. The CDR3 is CASSQETGYTDTQYF. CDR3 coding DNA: TGCGCCAGCAGCCAAGAGACGGGGTACACAGATACGCAGTATTTT.